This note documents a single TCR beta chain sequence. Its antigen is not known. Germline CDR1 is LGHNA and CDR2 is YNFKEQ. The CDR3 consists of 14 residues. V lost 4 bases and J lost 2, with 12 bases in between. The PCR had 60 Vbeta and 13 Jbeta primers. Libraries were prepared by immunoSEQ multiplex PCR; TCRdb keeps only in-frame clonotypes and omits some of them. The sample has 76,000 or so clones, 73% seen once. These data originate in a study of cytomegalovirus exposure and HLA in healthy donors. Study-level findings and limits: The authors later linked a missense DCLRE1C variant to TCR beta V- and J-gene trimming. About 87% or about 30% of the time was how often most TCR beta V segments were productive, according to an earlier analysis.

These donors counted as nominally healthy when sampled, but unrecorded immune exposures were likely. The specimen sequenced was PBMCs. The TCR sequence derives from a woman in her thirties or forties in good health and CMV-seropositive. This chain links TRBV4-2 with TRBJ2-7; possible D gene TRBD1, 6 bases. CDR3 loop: CASSPRGDPYEQYF. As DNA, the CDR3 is TGTGCCAGCAGCCCCAGGGGAGACCCCTACGAGCAGTACTTC.